The 9 T cell receptor beta chains reported below all come from one sample, sequenced in a study of blood T cells in healthy people across ages. A second PCR of roughly 7 to 11 cycles used a sample-barcoded 5' primer and a J-beta primer mix. TCRdb re-derived calls from the 5' RACE reads in MiXCR, one entry per CDR3 protein. Of just over 800,000 distinct CDR3 sequences listed, around 68% are singletons. The sequenced sample was blood. The receptors here all came from a man under 40 in good health.

In the case of this clonotype: Mismatch with germline at one junction end may stem from a read error. The rearrangement joins TRBV28 to TRBJ2-1; D uncertain. The CDR3 is 15 residues long. Germline V gene data show CDR1 as MDHEN and CDR2 as SYDVKM. In DNA, the CDR3 is TGTGCCAGCCTTATACCAAGGCATGATTACAGTGAGCAGTTCTTC. Translating it yields CASLIPRHDYSEQFF.

The sample holds one count of this clonotype. The chain carries TRBV3-1 and TRBJ2-7, with D tentatively TRBD2 (6 bases). The CDR3 sequence is 15 residues long. Germline CDR1 reads LGHDT; CDR2 reads YNNKEL (reference sequence). V was cut by 2 bases and J by 5 bases, with 16 bases left in between. CDR3 in amino acids: CASSQMRGVAHEQYF. DNA for the CDR3: TGTGCCAGCAGCCAAATGCGCGGGGTAGCCCACGAGCAGTACTTC.

This clonotype has ten or more counts. This sequence joins TRBV4-3 and TRBJ2-3; the match to TRBD2 covers 8 bases. V was pared by 0 bases and J by 4 bases, with 6 bases of the junction left unmatched. This CDR3 is 16 amino acids long. From germline, CDR1 is LGHNA and CDR2 YSLEER. CDR3 nucleotide sequence: TGCGCCAGCAGCCAAGAAGGCGGGGGGCGCGCAGATACGCAGTATTTT. It yields the protein CASSQEGGGRADTQYF.

This chain uses TRBV9 with TRBJ2-1; 9 nucleotides match TRBD2. Trimming removed 2 bases from V and 1 base from J; junction bases left unmatched: 4. In germline, CDR1 is SGDLS, CDR2 YYNGEE. The CDR3 sequence is 16 residues long. CDR3 DNA sequence: TGTGCCAGCAGCGTCTGGCGGGGGGGTTCCTACAATGAGCAGTTCTTC. This encodes CASSVWRGGSYNEQFF.

This clonotype has a handful of counts. The V and J genes are TRBV29-1 and TRBJ2-7; 8 bases are shared with TRBD1. The J call may be wrong; the DNA end is better matched by TRBJ2-5. The V gene's germline CDR1 is SQVTM and CDR2 ANQGSEA. This CDR3 has 17 residues. Here the CDR3 reads CSVDTMPDRDLPWTQYF. The CDR3 DNA sequence: TGCAGCGTTGATACGATGCCGGACAGGGACCTTCCTTGGACCCAGTACTTC.

This clonotype has only a few counts. The chain uses TRBV12-3 or TRBV12-4 and TRBJ2-7; TRBD2 aligns across 10 bases. The CDR3 runs to 17 residues. The junction had 10 bases not matched to a gene; V was cut back by 2 bases and J by 3 bases. The CDR3 DNA sequence: TGTGCCAGCAGTTTATCCAAAAAGGGACTAGCGTACTACGAGCAGTACTTC. Protein sequence: CASSLSKKGLAYYEQYF.

This chain connects TRBV20-1 to TRBJ2-4; D call uncertain. The DNA end is more similar to TRBJ2-5, so the J call may be wrong. The CDR3 is made up of 13 amino acids. The germline V gene has CDR1 DFQATT and CDR2 SNEGSKA (reference sequence). The CDR3 DNA follows: TGCAGTGCCCGCCCAAGCCCCGAAGAGACCCAGTACTTC. This translates into CSARPSPEETQYF.

V gene TRBV4-2 combines with J gene TRBJ2-7, with 9 bases identical to TRBD1. V lost 0 bases, J lost 9 bases, and 6 bases stayed unmatched. The germline gives CDR1 LGHNA, CDR2 YNFKEQ. This CDR3 is 14 amino acids long. CDR3 protein: CASSQDRDREGQYF. The CDR3 DNA reads TGTGCCAGCAGCCAAGATAGGGACAGGGAGGGGCAGTACTTC.

The V and J genes are TRBV6-2 or TRBV6-3 and TRBJ1-2, with a weak D call TRBD1 (5 bases). Per germline, CDR1 MNHEY and CDR2 SVGEGT. The V and J ends lost 10 bases and 2 bases respectively, with 20 bases between them. CDR3 length: 15 residues. CDR3 sequence reads: CATQGPSRSNYGYTF. The DNA of the CDR3 is TGTGCCACCCAGGGCCCATCTAGGAGCAACTATGGCTACACCTTC.